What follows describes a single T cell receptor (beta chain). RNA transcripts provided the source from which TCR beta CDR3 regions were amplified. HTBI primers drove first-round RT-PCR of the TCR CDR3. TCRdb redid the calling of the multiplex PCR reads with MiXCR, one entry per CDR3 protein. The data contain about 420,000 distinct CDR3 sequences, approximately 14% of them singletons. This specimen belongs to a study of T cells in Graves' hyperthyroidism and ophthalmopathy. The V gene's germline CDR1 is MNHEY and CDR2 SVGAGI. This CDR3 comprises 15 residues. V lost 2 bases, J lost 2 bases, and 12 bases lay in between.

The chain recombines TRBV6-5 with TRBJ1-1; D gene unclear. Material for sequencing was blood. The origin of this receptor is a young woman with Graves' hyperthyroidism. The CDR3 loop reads CASSYIGTDNTEAFF. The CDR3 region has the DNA TGTGCCAGCAGTTACATAGGTACAGATAACACTGAAGCTTTCTTT.